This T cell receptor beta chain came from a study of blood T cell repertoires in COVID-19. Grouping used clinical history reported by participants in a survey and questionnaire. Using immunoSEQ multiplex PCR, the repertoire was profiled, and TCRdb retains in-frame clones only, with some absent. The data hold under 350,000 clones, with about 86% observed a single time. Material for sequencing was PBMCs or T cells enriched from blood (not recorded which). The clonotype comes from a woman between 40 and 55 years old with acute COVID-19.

This chain's CDR3 is CATSRDLTSGRQEQYF. Written as DNA, the CDR3 is TGTGCCACCAGCAGAGATCTTACTAGCGGGAGGCAAGAGCAGTACTTC. V and J are TRBV15 and TRBJ2-7, with TRBD2 identical over 12 bases. The CDR3 runs to 16 residues. Germline V gives CDR1 LNHNV, CDR2 YYDKDF (reference sequence). Trimming at V came to 0 bases and at J to 7 bases, leaving 7 bases not matched to a gene.